This T cell receptor (beta chain) was sequenced for a study of beta chain features in type 1 diabetes. By way of CD45RO/CCR7/CD25/CD127/CD95/CD27, the CD4+ regulatory, stem cell-like memory, central memory and naive cells were sorted. The CDR3 extends over 14 amino acids. V was pared by 10 bases and J by 7 bases, with 14 bases of the junction left unmatched. CDR1 and CDR2 from the germline V gene are MDHEN and SYDVKM. Study results and caveats: Sampled from patients, naive, central memory and Treg TCRB repertoires appeared more similar than those sampled from healthy donors. When Type 1 diabetes patients were examined, their TCRB CDR3s proved moderately but significantly shorter in all four CD4+ subsets.

On this clone: Its antigen is unidentified.

As every portion of the isolated RNA was reverse transcribed, the sequencing read expressed TCRB transcripts. Method: immunoSEQ multiplex PCR; TCRdb's copy keeps in-frame clones and lacks some. The sample gives around 180,000 clones, approximately 7.8% of which show up once; 0.94% is in the top ten. This chain joins TRBV28 and TRBJ1-2, with 8 bases aligning to TRBD1. This TCR derives from a woman in her thirties or forties with type 1 diabetes. Specimen: central memory CD4+ T cells from blood. CDR3 coding DNA: TGTGCCACCCTCCGGCTGGACAGGGCTCGTGGCTACACCTTC. Protein sequence: CATLRLDRARGYTF.